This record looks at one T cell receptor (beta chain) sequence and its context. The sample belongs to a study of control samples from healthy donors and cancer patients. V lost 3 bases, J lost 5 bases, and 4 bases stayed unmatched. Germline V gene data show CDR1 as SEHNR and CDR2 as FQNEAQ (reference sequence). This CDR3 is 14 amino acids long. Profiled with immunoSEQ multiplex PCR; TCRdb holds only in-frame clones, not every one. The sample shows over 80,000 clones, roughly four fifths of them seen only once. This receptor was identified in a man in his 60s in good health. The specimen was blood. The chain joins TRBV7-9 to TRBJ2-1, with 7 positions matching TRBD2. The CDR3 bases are TGTGCCAGCAGCTTTGGCGGGAGTAACAATGAGCAGTTCTTC. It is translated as CASSFGGSNNEQFF. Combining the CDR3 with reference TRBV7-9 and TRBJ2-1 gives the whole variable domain DTGVSQNPRHKITKRGQNVTFRCDPISEHNRLYWYRQTLGQGPEFLTYFQNEAQLEKSRLLSDRFSAERPKGSFSTLEIQRTEQGDSAMYLCASSFGGSNNEQFFGPGTRLTVL.